This record concerns one TCR beta chain sequence. The antigen remains undetermined. The junction had 9 bases not matched to a gene; V was cut back by 1 base and J by 6 bases. CDR3 size: 16 residues. Germline loops: CDR1 LGHNA, CDR2 YNFKEQ. This specimen belongs to a study of OX40 agonist ivuxolimab in advanced cancers. Whole-study context: A mean age of around 60 years, range roughly 20 to 85, was recorded, and 70% to 85% were male. Study results and limitations: The investigators did not determine what antigen specificity the expanded peripheral T cells had.

TCRdb's copy holds only in-frame clones and misses some; the assay was immunoSEQ multiplex PCR. The table records nearly 65,000 clones, over 80% of them present only once. This receptor was identified in an adult with an advanced solid tumor such as melanoma, head and neck, liver or kidney cancer. The sequenced sample was CD4+ or CD8+ T cells sorted from blood, obtained in a trial of the OX40 agonist ivuxolimab. V and J are TRBV4-2 and TRBJ2-7; the match to TRBD2 covers 10 bases. The CDR3 region is CASSQGLAGDSLEQYF. As DNA, the CDR3 is TGTGCCAGCAGCCAAGGGCTAGCGGGAGATTCCCTCGAGCAGTACTTC.